The rows below give T cell receptor beta chains drawn from one sample of a study of cytomegalovirus exposure and HLA in healthy donors. Sequenced by immunoSEQ multiplex PCR; TCRdb stores in-frame clones only, minus some. The data contain 200,000 to 250,000 clones, approximately 70% of them seen just once; the ten biggest clones take up about 2.5%. Sequences were obtained from PBMCs. The receptor set was obtained from a man aged 35 to 55 in good health and CMV-seropositive. Both conserved end residues are part of each CDR3. A D gene is named only where the DNA matches it firmly. Clone size is not always given. Where it is, it says once, few, many or a class for expanded clones.

TRBJ2-2	TRBV18	TRBD1	-	CASSPSRGQGAPGELFF	TGTGCCAGCTCACCAAGCCGAGGACAGGGGGCGCCCGGGGAGCTGTTTTTT
TRBJ2-6	TRBV7-3	-	-	CASTLTSGANVLTF	TGTGCCAGCACCCTCACATCTGGGGCCAACGTCCTGACTTTC
TRBJ2-3	TRBV2	-	-	CATQPSGVVNTQYF	TGTGCCACCCAACCCTCAGGTGTGGTTAATACGCAGTATTTT
TRBJ2-1	TRBV28	-	-	CASSLRGWGDEQFF	TGTGCCAGCAGTTTACGGGGGTGGGGCGATGAGCAGTTCTTC
TRBJ1-1	TRBV28	-	-	CASRQVGEAFF	TGTGCCAGCAGACAAGTTGGTGAAGCTTTCTTT
TRBJ2-1	TRBV6-1	-	-	CASSEVTLGPYNEQFF	TGTGCCAGCAGTGAAGTGACCCTAGGCCCCTACAATGAGCAGTTCTTC
TRBJ1-5	TRBV13	-	-	CASSLGSQGQPQHF	TGTGCCAGCAGCTTAGGCTCCCAGGGTCAGCCCCAGCATTTT
TRBJ1-6	TRBV6-5	-	few	CASSYSRQGFNSPLHF	TGTGCCAGCAGTTACTCGAGGCAGGGTTTTAATTCACCCCTCCACTTT
TRBJ1-2	TRBV10-1	-	-	CASSDGSGYTF	TGCGCCAGCAGTGACGGTAGTGGCTACACCTTC
TRBJ2-3	TRBV6-6	TRBD1	-	CASSLRQGQGDTQYF	TGTGCCAGCAGCTTGCGACAGGGGCAGGGAGATACGCAGTATTTT
TRBJ1-4	TRBV5-4	-	-	CASSQGHRNEKLFF	TGTGCCAGCAGCCAGGGACACCGAAATGAAAAACTGTTTTTT
TRBJ2-7	TRBV28	TRBD1	-	CASRAPGQGVQYF	TGTGCCAGCAGAGCTCCGGGACAGGGGGTGCAGTACTTC
TRBJ1-1	TRBV27	TRBD1	-	CASSPSTGPTGWSFF	TGTGCCAGCAGTCCCTCGACAGGGCCGACGGGGTGGTCTTTCTTT
TRBJ1-1	TRBV5-1	-	-	CASSLGLPGSEAFF	TGCGCCAGCAGCTTGGGACTCCCCGGTTCCGAAGCTTTCTTT
TRBJ2-7	TRBV7-9	-	-	CASNPTQGNEQYF	TGTGCCAGCAACCCGACACAGGGCAACGAGCAGTACTTC
TRBJ1-5	TRBV4-3	-	few	CASSQDLGQPQHF	TGCGCCAGCAGCCAAGATCTAGGTCAGCCCCAGCATTTT
TRBJ1-2	TRBV6-6	-	-	CASSLGRDVGYTF	TGTGCCAGCAGTCTCGGGAGAGATGTTGGCTACACCTTC
TRBJ2-2	TRBV4-1	TRBD1	few	CASRWAGGTGELFF	TGCGCCAGCAGGTGGGCAGGGGGCACCGGGGAGCTGTTTTTT
TRBJ2-7	TRBV4-1	TRBD1	-	CASSQVRTGPYEQYF	TGCGCCAGCAGCCAAGTCCGGACAGGGCCCTACGAGCAGTACTTC
TRBJ2-7	TRBV20-1	-	-	CSARDNIEQYF	TGCAGTGCTAGGGACAATATCGAGCAGTACTTC
TRBJ1-4	TRBV19	-	-	CASRNLGEANEKLFF	TGTGCCAGTAGGAACCTCGGGGAGGCTAATGAAAAACTGTTTTTT
TRBJ1-1	TRBV6-6	-	-	CASSYSDGWGKTEAFF	TGTGCCAGCAGTTACTCGGACGGGTGGGGCAAGACTGAAGCTTTCTTT
TRBJ2-7	TRBV5-1	TRBD2	few	CASSPTGVRGDYEQYF	TGCGCCAGCAGCCCGACCGGGGTGCGGGGGGACTACGAGCAGTACTTC
TRBJ2-7	TRBV27	TRBD2	-	CASSLLAGSYEQYF	TGTGCCAGCAGCTTACTAGCGGGGTCCTACGAGCAGTACTTC
TRBJ2-7	TRBV7-9	-	-	CASSLVVGARYEQYF	TGTGCCAGCAGCTTAGTGGTGGGGGCCCGGTACGAGCAGTACTTC
TRBJ1-5	TRBV7-8	TRBD1	few	CASSLGRRQGGNQPQHF	TGTGCCAGCAGCTTAGGTCGGCGACAGGGCGGCAATCAGCCCCAGCATTTT
TRBJ1-1	TRBV19	-	-	CASLSGARLDTEAFF	TGTGCCAGCCTCTCAGGGGCGCGATTGGACACTGAAGCTTTCTTT
TRBJ1-6	TRBV28	-	-	CASSVRGGIKHSPLHF	TGTGCCAGCAGTGTCCGGGGGGGAATCAAACATTCACCCCTCCACTTT
TRBJ2-7	TRBV9	-	few	CASSFQGGEQYF	TGTGCCAGCAGCTTTCAGGGGGGTGAGCAGTACTTC
TRBJ2-5	TRBV6-5	TRBD2	-	CASSYRRTSGEETQYF	TGTGCCAGCAGTTATCGCAGGACTAGCGGGGAAGAGACCCAGTACTTC
TRBJ2-4	TRBV19	TRBD2	-	CASSPWGGKNIQYF	TGTGCCAGTAGCCCCTGGGGGGGCAAAAACATTCAGTACTTC
TRBJ1-2	TRBV7-9	TRBD1	-	CASSTGTGFESGYGYTF	TGTGCCAGCAGCACCGGGACAGGGTTTGAAAGCGGCTATGGCTACACCTTC
TRBJ1-1	TRBV7-9	-	once	CASSSRVGNTEAFF	TGTGCCAGCAGCTCCCGGGTAGGGAACACTGAAGCTTTCTTT
TRBJ1-1	TRBV9	-	-	CASSVVEVMNTEAFF	TGTGCCAGCAGCGTAGTGGAGGTTATGAACACTGAAGCTTTCTTT
TRBJ2-3	TRBV29-1	TRBD2	-	CSVGASGGYTDTQYF	TGCAGCGTTGGTGCCAGCGGGGGTTACACAGATACGCAGTATTTT
TRBJ2-7	TRBV28	TRBD2	-	CASSGAGGWYEQYF	TGTGCCAGCAGTGGAGCGGGGGGGTGGTACGAGCAGTACTTC
TRBJ1-3	TRBV5-5	-	-	CASSLEGGSSGNTIYF	TGTGCCAGCAGCTTGGAGGGGGGGAGCTCTGGAAACACCATATATTTT
TRBJ1-4	TRBV5-1	TRBD1	-	CASGLTGGANEKLFF	TGCGCCAGCGGACTAACAGGGGGAGCGAATGAAAAACTGTTTTTT
TRBJ2-5	TRBV4-1	TRBD2	-	CASSQPLREEQYF	TGCGCCAGCAGCCAACCCCTCCGGGAGGAGCAGTACTTC
TRBJ1-2	TRBV28	-	-	CASRRGSGGRGYTF	TGTGCCAGCAGGAGGGGATCGGGGGGCCGTGGCTACACCTTC
TRBJ2-3	TRBV10-3	-	-	CAISGGRRGPTDTQYF	TGTGCCATCAGTGGAGGTCGGCGGGGGCCCACAGATACGCAGTATTTT
TRBJ1-2	TRBV7-9	TRBD1	-	CASSYGETGSYGYTF	TGTGCCAGCAGCTATGGAGAGACAGGGTCCTATGGCTACACCTTC
TRBJ2-1	TRBV27	TRBD2	-	CASRPSGRHNEQFF	TGTGCCAGCAGGCCTAGCGGAAGGCACAATGAGCAGTTCTTC
TRBJ2-7	TRBV5-1	TRBD1	-	CASSLGSGTATYEQYF	TGCGCCAGCAGCTTGGGTTCCGGGACAGCGACCTACGAGCAGTACTTC
TRBJ2-5	TRBV9	-	-	CASSVDQGSEEQYF	TGTGCCAGCAGCGTAGATCAAGGGAGCGAAGAGCAGTACTTC
TRBJ2-5	TRBV7-4	TRBD1	-	CASSFLPGTGIIETQYF	TGTGCCAGCAGCTTTTTACCCGGGACAGGTATAATAGAGACCCAGTACTTC
TRBJ1-4	TRBV6-5	TRBD1	-	CASSQGTGSEKLFF	TGTGCCAGCAGTCAAGGGACAGGTTCCGAAAAACTGTTTTTT